This TCR beta chain was recovered during a study of OX40 agonist ivuxolimab in advanced cancers. About the research overall: Having had anti-PD-1, anti-PD-L1 or anti-CTLA-4 therapy before was allowed, and over 35% had some. General study results and limits: In the 0.1-3.0 mg/kg groups, partial responders showed among the lowest expansion.

Here immunoSEQ multiplex PCR was the method, and the copy in TCRdb shows in-frame clones only, minus some. This sample has 50,000 or so clones, with 84% found just once. The germline V gene encodes CDR1 SGHTA and CDR2 FQGNSA. V lost 5 bases, J lost 7 bases, and 9 bases lay in between. The CDR3 consists of 12 residues. About this clone itself: Its antigen is currently unknown.

This receptor was taken from an adult with an advanced solid tumor such as melanoma, head and neck, liver or kidney cancer. The rearrangement links TRBV7-2 to TRBJ2-4; D is uncertain. The sample in question was CD4+ or CD8+ T cells sorted from blood, obtained in a trial of the OX40 agonist ivuxolimab. For the CDR3, the DNA is TGTGCCAGCAGCAGAGAGAGTAACATTCAGTACTTC. Amino acids: CASSRESNIQYF.